These 5 T cell receptor beta chains were all obtained from the same sample, sequenced in a study of cytomegalovirus exposure and HLA in healthy donors. The primer mix had 60 Vbeta and 13 Jbeta primers. TCRdb's table, derived via immunoSEQ multiplex PCR, lists solely in-frame clones and lacks some. The data show around 200,000 clones, with around four fifths seen just once and roughly 1.5% held by the top ten. What was sequenced was PBMCs. Receptors originate from a man between 45 and 60 years old in good health and CMV-seronegative.

This rearrangement joins TRBV6-4 to TRBJ1-2; D is uncertain. CDR1 and CDR2 from the germline V gene are MRHNA and SNTAGT. Trimming removed 6 bases from V and 3 bases from J, with 11 bases in between. The CDR3 runs to 13 residues. CDR3 in amino acids: CASSADGYYGYTF. The CDR3 DNA reads as TGTGCCAGCAGCGCTGACGGGTACTATGGCTACACCTTC.

This clone was seen only a few times. The genes are TRBV28 and TRBJ1-6; D is possibly TRBD1 (5 bases). Germline V CDR1 and CDR2: MDHEN, SYDVKM. The CDR3 loop spans 17 amino acids. V was trimmed by 5 bases and J by 8 bases, leaving 22 bases between them. This CDR3 is CASSPRGQGGTYSPLHF. The CDR3 DNA reads TGTGCCAGCAGTCCTCGGGGCCAGGGTGGGACTTATTCACCCCTCCACTTT.

This clone was picked up a small number of times. The V and J genes are TRBV5-1 and TRBJ2-3; D gene ambiguous. V was shortened by 4 bases and J by 6 bases, with 12 bases between the two germline ends. CDR3 size: 13 residues. Germline V gives CDR1 SGHRS, CDR2 YFSETQ. The DNA of the CDR3 is TGCGCCAGCAGCCCGCCGCAAGCGGATACGCAGTATTTT. Translation gives CASSPPQADTQYF.

V and J are TRBV27 and TRBJ2-4; 9 bases agree with TRBD2. Per germline, CDR1 MNHEY and CDR2 SMNVEV (reference sequence). V was clipped by 3 bases and J by 0 bases; unmatched bases: 12. CDR3 length: 19 residues. The CDR3 DNA is TGTGCCAGCAGTTTGGCTTTCGGACTAGCGAACCAAGCCAAAAACATTCAGTACTTC. Protein sequence: CASSLAFGLANQAKNIQYF.

This CDR3 is CASSRDFPQPQHF. Written as DNA, the CDR3 is TGTGCCAGCAGCCGGGACTTCCCCCAGCCCCAGCATTTT. This rearrangement joins TRBV6-1 to TRBJ1-5; a possible D gene is TRBD1 (5 bases). Trimming shortened V by 6 bases and J by 7 bases, and 13 bases separated the two germline ends. In germline, CDR1 is MNHNS, CDR2 SASEGT. The CDR3 length is 13 residues.